The entry that follows covers one TCR beta chain sequence. What it binds is unknown. Original processing methods: ImmunoSEQ supplied junction-only sequences lacking quality scores, so filtering was different. Sequencing used immunoSEQ multiplex PCR; TCRdb keeps in-frame clones, though not all of them. The V and J calls and clone size come from that table; D and trimming were worked out from the DNA. The repertoire includes about 1.5 million clones, around 95% of them detected once, and 1% to 1.5% sits in the top ten. This sample is drawn from a study of shared clonotypes between healthy human individuals. Study findings and constraints: Sharing across a handful of donors was seen in around 5.1% of naive CD4 clonotypes. All-four-donor shared clonotypes had higher generation probabilities than non-shared clonotypes did.

The V segment lost 2 bases and the J segment 4 bases; nucleotides outside the gene matches: 2. CDR1 and CDR2 from the germline V gene are WNHNN and SYGVQD (reference sequence). The CDR3 totals 14 residues. Sequences were obtained from naive CD4+ T cells sorted from blood. As to subset: CD45RA+ positively selected. The rearrangement links TRBV10-1 to TRBJ2-3, with 8 bases that match TRBD2. This clonotype originated in a man between 25 and 39 years old in good health. The CDR3 region is CASSESGSPDTQYF. The CDR3 nucleotides are TGCGCCAGCAGTGAGAGCGGGAGCCCAGATACGCAGTATTTT.